This T cell receptor (beta chain) was sequenced during a study of ipilimumab plus nivolumab after autologous stem cell transplantation. With 3 bases removed from V and 4 bases from J, the gap between germline ends came to 9 bases. This CDR3 is 13 amino acids long. Germline V CDR1 and CDR2: SGHTA, FQGNSA. The protocol was immunoSEQ multiplex PCR, while the TCRdb copy is restricted to in-frame clones and leaves out a portion. Counted here are approximately 84,000 clones, approximately 86% occurring once; the ten biggest clones make up approximately 2.2%. Patients got ipilimumab 1 mg/kg beginning 14 to 28 days post-transplant.

The chain combines TRBV7-2 with TRBJ1-1; D not certain. The sample here was PBMCs, taken in a trial of ipilimumab plus nivolumab as post-transplant consolidation. This receptor was taken from a male donor with diffuse large B-cell lymphoma. The CDR3 sequence is CASSFDPATEAFF. The CDR3 nucleotides read TGTGCCAGCAGCTTCGACCCTGCCACTGAAGCTTTCTTT.